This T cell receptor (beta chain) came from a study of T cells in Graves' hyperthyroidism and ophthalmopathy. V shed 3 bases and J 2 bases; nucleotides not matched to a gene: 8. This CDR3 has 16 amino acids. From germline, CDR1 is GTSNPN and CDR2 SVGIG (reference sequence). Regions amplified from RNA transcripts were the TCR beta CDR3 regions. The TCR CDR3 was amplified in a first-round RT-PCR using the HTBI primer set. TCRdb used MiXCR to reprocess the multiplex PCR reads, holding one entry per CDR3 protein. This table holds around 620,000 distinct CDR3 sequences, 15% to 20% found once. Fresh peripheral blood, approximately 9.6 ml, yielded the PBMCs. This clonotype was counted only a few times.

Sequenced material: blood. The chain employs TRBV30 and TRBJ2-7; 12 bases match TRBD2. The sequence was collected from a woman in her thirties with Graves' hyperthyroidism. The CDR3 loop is CAWSPGLAGIPYEQYF. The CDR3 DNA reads TGTGCCTGGAGCCCCGGACTAGCGGGGATACCCTACGAGCAGTACTTC.